A selection of T cell receptor beta chains follows, all from one sample in a study of blood T cell repertoires in COVID-19. This table comes from immunoSEQ multiplex PCR, and its TCRdb copy is limited to in-frame clones, with some not included. Here the sample spans some 490,000 clones, about 85% being singletons. Sequencing used PBMCs or T cells enriched from blood (not recorded which). Source of these receptors: a woman aged 55-70 years who had recovered from COVID-19. Both conserved end residues are part of each CDR3. D genes are given only for firm matches. For some rows the clone size is stated as once, few or many, or as a class when expanded; others skip it.

CDR3	DNA	V	J	D	size
CASSQAGTGTEAFF	TGTGCCAGCAGCCAAGCAGGGACAGGCACTGAAGCTTTCTTT	TRBV3-1/TRBV3-2	TRBJ1-1	TRBD1	.
CASSSGTSGEAGELFF	TGTGCCAGCAGCTCGGGGACTAGCGGGGAGGCCGGGGAGCTGTTTTTT	TRBV7-2	TRBJ2-2	TRBD2	.
CASSTSEGVAFF	TGCGCCAGCAGCACCTCCGAGGGGGTAGCTTTCTTT	TRBV5-1	TRBJ1-1	.	.
CASSSNQYEQYF	TGTGCCAGCAGTTCGAATCAGTACGAGCAGTACTTC	TRBV5-6	TRBJ2-7	.	.
CASSARQGTEAFF	TGTGCCAGTAGCGCCCGACAGGGGACTGAAGCTTTCTTT	TRBV19	TRBJ1-1	TRBD1	.
CASSPSQGPRQPQHF	TGTGCCAGCAGCCCGTCACAGGGCCCGAGACAGCCCCAGCATTTT	TRBV3-1/TRBV3-2	TRBJ1-5	.	.
CASSFRAKKTEAFF	TGTGCCAGCAGTTTCAGGGCCAAGAAGACTGAAGCTTTCTTT	TRBV28	TRBJ1-1	.	.
CASVSGQGRMGYTF	TGTGCCAGCGTTTCGGGACAGGGGAGGATGGGCTACACCTTC	TRBV6-5	TRBJ1-2	TRBD1	.
CASSLVGGTQYF	TGTGCCAGCAGCTTAGTGGGAGGGACCCAGTACTTC	TRBV7-9	TRBJ2-5	.	.
CASSISGYNSPLHF	TGTGCCAGTAGTATATCAGGCTATAATTCACCCCTCCACTTT	TRBV19	TRBJ1-6	.	.
CASSLVMGSSYEQYF	TGTGCCAGCAGCTTAGTCATGGGCAGCTCCTACGAGCAGTACTTC	TRBV11-2	TRBJ2-7	.	.
CASSGVTGTNEKLFF	TGTGCCAGCAGTGGCGTGACAGGGACTAATGAAAAACTGTTTTTT	TRBV2	TRBJ1-4	TRBD1	.
CASSLSGDRGLYGYTF	TGCGCCAGCAGCTTGTCCGGGGACAGGGGGCTCTATGGCTACACCTTC	TRBV5-1	TRBJ1-2	TRBD1	.
CASSPRDRPPEAFF	TGTGCCAGCAGCCCCAGGGACAGGCCCCCTGAAGCTTTCTTT	TRBV6-5	TRBJ1-1	TRBD1	.
CASSQGQYQGPQHF	TGTGCCAGCAGCCAGGGACAGTACCAAGGGCCCCAGCATTTT	TRBV3-1/TRBV3-2	TRBJ1-5	TRBD1	.
CASSRSRELDEQFF	TGCGCCAGCAGCCGTTCGCGAGAACTCGATGAGCAGTTCTTC	TRBV5-1	TRBJ2-1	.	.
CASSGTTVRNTEAFF	TGTGCCAGTAGTGGAACGACAGTCAGGAACACTGAAGCTTTCTTT	TRBV19	TRBJ1-1	.	.
CASSLEGYEQYF	TGCGCCAGCAGCTTGGAGGGGTACGAGCAGTACTTC	TRBV5-1	TRBJ2-7	.	few
CASSGDNEQFF	TGTGCCAGCAGTGGAGACAATGAGCAGTTCTTC	TRBV2	TRBJ2-1	.	.